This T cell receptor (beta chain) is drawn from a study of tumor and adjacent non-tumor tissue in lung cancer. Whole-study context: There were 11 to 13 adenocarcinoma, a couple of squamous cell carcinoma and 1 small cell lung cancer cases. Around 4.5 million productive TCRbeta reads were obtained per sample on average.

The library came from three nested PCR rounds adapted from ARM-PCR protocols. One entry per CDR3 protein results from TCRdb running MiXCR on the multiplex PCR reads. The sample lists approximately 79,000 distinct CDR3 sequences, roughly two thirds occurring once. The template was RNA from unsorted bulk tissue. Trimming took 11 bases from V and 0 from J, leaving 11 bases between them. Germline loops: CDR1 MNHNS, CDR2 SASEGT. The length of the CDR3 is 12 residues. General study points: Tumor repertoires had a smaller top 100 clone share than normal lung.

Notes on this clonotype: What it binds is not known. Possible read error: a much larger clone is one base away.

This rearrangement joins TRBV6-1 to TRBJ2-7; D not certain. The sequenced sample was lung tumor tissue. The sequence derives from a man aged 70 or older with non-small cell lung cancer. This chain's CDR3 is CAAWPSSYEQYF. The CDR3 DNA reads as TGTGCCGCCTGGCCCAGCTCCTACGAGCAGTACTTC.